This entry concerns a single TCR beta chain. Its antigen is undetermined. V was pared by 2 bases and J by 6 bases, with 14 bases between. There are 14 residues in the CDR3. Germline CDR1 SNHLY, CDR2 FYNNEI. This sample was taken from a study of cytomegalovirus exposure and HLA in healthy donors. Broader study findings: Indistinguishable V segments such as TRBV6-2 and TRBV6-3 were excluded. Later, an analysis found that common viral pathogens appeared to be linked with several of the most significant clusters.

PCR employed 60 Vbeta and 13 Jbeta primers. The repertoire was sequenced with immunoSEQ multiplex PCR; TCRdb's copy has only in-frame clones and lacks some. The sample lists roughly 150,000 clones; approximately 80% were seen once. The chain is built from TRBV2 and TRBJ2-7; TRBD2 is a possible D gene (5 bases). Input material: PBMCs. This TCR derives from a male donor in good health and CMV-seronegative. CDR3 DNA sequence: TGTGCCAGCAGTGAACTGACTATACTTATCGAGCAGTACTTC. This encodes CASSELTILIEQYF.